Detailed here is one TCR beta chain. This entry belongs to a study of shared clonotypes between healthy human individuals. Germline V gives CDR1 DFQATT, CDR2 SNEGSKA (reference sequence). The CDR3 totals 11 residues. Using immunoSEQ multiplex PCR, the repertoire was profiled, and TCRdb retains in-frame clones only, with some absent. This table has 650,000 to 700,000 clones, about 90% appearing once. The chain employs TRBV20-1 and TRBJ1-2; a possible D gene is TRBD1 (5 bases). This TCR was recovered from a young man in good health. Some clones in this sample may be carry-over from other donors' samples. Sequencing was performed on memory CD8+ T cells from PBMCs. Indicated subset: CD45RO+ cells pooled with CCR7-negative TemRA cells. This CDR3 is CRAGDRSGYTF. DNA of the CDR3: TGCAGGGCCGGGGACCGATCTGGCTACACCTTC.